The 29 T cell receptor beta chains reported below all come from one sample, sequenced in a study of T cells after yellow fever vaccination (dated by TCRdb to the late 2010s). What the treatment or condition label conveys for this sample: live attenuated yellow fever vaccine strain. Libraries came from 5' RACE. For sequencing, an Illumina NovaSeq 6000 was employed. TCRdb reran the public reads through fastp at Q25 and MiXCR, keeping productive beta chains. Rows matching on CDR3 protein sequence are summarized as one entry with the most common DNA and genes. In this sample the table shows 100,000 to 150,000 distinct CDR3 sequences, nearly 15% of which occur a single time. In total, the top ten clones hold around 40% of the sample. The material sequenced was CD8+ T cells sorted from PBMCs, taken 5 days after the yellow fever booster vaccination. The receptors stem from a man in his late teens or twenties who received the YFV17D yellow fever vaccine.

This clonotype has a count of ten or more. J is TRBJ2-1 and V is TRBV3-1, with D maybe TRBD2 (6 bases). The CDR3 extends over 15 amino acids. Germline CDR1 reads LGHDT; CDR2 reads YNNKEL (reference sequence). Trimming took off 1 base at V and 2 bases at J, with 9 bases between the two ends. This chain's CDR3 is CASSQGGDPYNEQFF. The CDR3 region has the DNA TGTGCCAGCAGCCAAGGCGGGGACCCCTACAATGAGCAGTTCTTC.

The chain couples TRBV4-1 to TRBJ2-5; 13 bases line up with TRBD2. The CDR3 is 16 residues long. V dropped 3 bases and J dropped 5; count of bases not matched to a gene: 6. The germline gives CDR1 MGHRA, CDR2 YSYEKL. This CDR3 reads CASSQRGLAGSETQYF. The CDR3 bases are TGCGCCAGCAGCCAGAGGGGACTAGCGGGGTCGGAGACCCAGTACTTC.

This clonotype was seen a few times. The CDR3 bases are TGTGCCAGCAGCGGAACGGGGGGGACTCTCAATGAGCAGTTCTTC. Protein sequence: CASSGTGGTLNEQFF. The rearrangement links TRBV9 to TRBJ2-1, with 8 bases that match TRBD2. V shed 3 bases, J shed 6 bases, and the junction held 8 bases outside the gene matches. The CDR3 consists of 15 residues. Germline CDR1 SGDLS, CDR2 YYNGEE.

The table lists this clonotype with a few counts. The V gene is TRBV5-1, the J gene TRBJ2-3; 9 nucleotides agree with TRBD1. After removal of 4 bases from V and 6 bases from J, the junction contained 6 bases not matched to a gene. Germline values: CDR1 SGHRS, CDR2 YFSETQ. The CDR3 is 14 amino acids. The CDR3 protein is CASSLWTGDDTQYF. The CDR3 bases are TGCGCCAGCAGCCTATGGACAGGGGATGATACGCAGTATTTT.

The V call is TRBV4-3, the J call TRBJ2-3; possible D gene TRBD1, 6 bases. Germline lookup yields CDR1 LGHNA and CDR2 YSLEER. V lost 0 bases, J lost 2 bases, and 9 bases lay in between. There are 15 residues in the CDR3. CDR3 in amino acids: CASSQEGHFTDTQYF. CDR3 coding DNA: TGCGCCAGCAGCCAAGAGGGACATTTCACAGATACGCAGTATTTT.

This clonotype was counted ten times or more. The rearrangement uses TRBV5-6 and TRBJ2-1, with 9 bases fitting TRBD2. J gave up 8 bases and V 0 bases, and 6 bases lay outside the gene matches. The length of the CDR3 is 15 residues. Germline CDR1 is SGHDT and CDR2 is YYEEEE. DNA of the CDR3: TGTGCCAGCAGCTTGGCCGGACTAGCGTCGGATGAGCAGTTCTTC. Translation gives CASSLAGLASDEQFF.

This clonotype was counted only a few times. This sequence joins TRBV7-7 and TRBJ2-1; TRBD1 agrees at 10 bases. Germline loops: CDR1 SSHAT, CDR2 FNYEAQ (reference sequence). The CDR3 runs 14 residues. The V segment lost 5 bases and the J segment 5 bases; nucleotides outside the gene matches: 3. This CDR3 is CASSKGTGDNEQFF. The CDR3 bases are TGTGCCAGCAGCAAAGGGACAGGGGACAATGAGCAGTTCTTC.

In this sample, this clonotype turned up a few times. The chain recombines TRBV7-9 with TRBJ2-1; unclear D gene. From germline, CDR1 is SEHNR and CDR2 FQNEAQ (reference sequence). CDR3 length: 13 residues. The V gene lost 1 base and the J gene lost 6 bases, with 7 bases spanning the gap. In DNA form, the CDR3 reads TGTGCCAGCAGCTTAGACAGCCTCAATGAGCAGTTCTTC. Translation: CASSLDSLNEQFF.

This clonotype was counted only a few times. The V and J genes are TRBV3-1 and TRBJ2-1; perhaps TRBD2 as D (6 bases). CDR1 and CDR2 (germline): LGHDT, YNNKEL (reference sequence). The CDR3 is made up of 13 amino acids. V gave up 4 bases and J gave up 5 bases, with 9 bases separating them. This CDR3 is CASSPPGDNEQFF. CDR3 DNA: TGTGCCAGCAGCCCCCCGGGGGACAATGAGCAGTTCTTC.

The chain carries TRBV5-8 and TRBJ1-2; D is perhaps TRBD1 (6 bases). Trimming left V 4 bases short and J 1 base short, with 17 bases between. Looked up from germline, CDR1 is SGHTS and CDR2 is YDEGEE. The CDR3 contains 16 residues. CDR3 sequence reads: CASSREDREINYGYTF. CDR3 coding DNA: TGTGCCAGCAGCAGAGAGGACAGAGAGATTAACTATGGCTACACCTTC.

The V call is TRBV11-2, the J call TRBJ2-5; the D call may be TRBD1 or TRBD2 (5 bases each). CDR3 length: 14 amino acids. Trimming cost V 4 bases and J 10 bases, with 19 bases left between them. Germline assignment: CDR1 SGHAT and CDR2 FQNNGV. The CDR3 sequence: CASSSSGSWGFQYF. In nucleotides, the CDR3 is TGTGCCAGCAGCTCCTCTGGGTCCTGGGGGTTCCAGTACTTC. Full variable domain (outside the CDR3, taken from reference TRBV11-2 and TRBJ2-5): EAGVAQSPRYKIIEKRQSVAFWCNPISGHATLYWYQQILGQGPKLLIQFQNNGVVDDSQLPKDRFSAERLKGVDSTLKIQPAKLEDSAVYLCASSSSGSWGFQYFGPGTRLLVL.

The DNA for the CDR3 is TGTGCCAGCAGCCAAGATCCAGCCACCCCTGAAGCTTTCTTT. Protein product: CASSQDPATPEAFF. V and J are TRBV4-2 and TRBJ1-1; no definite D call. CDR1 LGHNA and CDR2 YNFKEQ come from the germline V gene. With 0 bases removed from V and 6 bases from J, the gap between germline ends came to 11 bases. CDR3 length equals 14 residues.

This clonotype has a handful of counts. This sequence joins TRBV4-3 and TRBJ1-2, with D perhaps matching TRBD1 (5 bases). Germline CDR1 reads LGHNA; CDR2 reads YSLEER. Trimming took off 0 bases at V and 2 bases at J, with 10 bases between the two ends. The CDR3 extends over 15 amino acids. The CDR3 nucleotides are TGCGCCAGCAGCCAAGAGAAGGGGCAGAACTATGGCTACACCTTC. This encodes CASSQEKGQNYGYTF.

This clonotype has more than one count but fewer than ten. The chain employs TRBV15 and TRBJ2-5, with a possible D match to TRBD1 (6 bases). Germline V CDR1 and CDR2: LNHNV, YYDKDF (reference sequence). CDR3 length equals 15 residues. The ends were cut back, 3 bases at V and 5 bases at J, with 16 bases in the middle. CDR3 loop: CATSSSTGFGETQYF. CDR3 DNA sequence: TGTGCCACCAGCAGCTCCACAGGGTTTGGGGAGACCCAGTACTTC.

The chain links TRBV11-1 to TRBJ1-1; D gene ambiguous. The CDR3 runs 13 residues. V gave up 5 bases and J gave up 3 bases, with 10 bases separating them. The germline CDR1 and CDR2 sequences are SGHAT and FQDESV (reference sequence). Here the CDR3 DNA reads TGTGCCAGCAGCCTAGGACTTGACACTGAAGCTTTCTTT. This sequence encodes CASSLGLDTEAFF.

This clonotype has ten or more counts. This chain connects TRBV6-5 to TRBJ2-7; TRBD2 might be the D (6 bases). The V gene's germline CDR1 is MNHEY and CDR2 SVGAGI. Trimming left V 0 bases short and J 7 bases short, with 10 bases between. This CDR3 spans 13 amino acids. CDR3 bases: TGTGCCAGCAGTTACTCTGCGGGGTATGAGCAGTACTTC. Translation gives CASSYSAGYEQYF.

This chain uses TRBV24-1 with TRBJ2-2; D ambiguous. Germline loops: CDR1 KGHDR, CDR2 SFDVKD. This CDR3 has 14 amino acids. Trimming left V 2 bases short and J 3 bases short, with 6 bases between. For the CDR3, the DNA is TGTGCCACCAGTGATTGGACGGACACCGGGGAGCTGTTTTTT. Its protein product is CATSDWTDTGELFF.

A single count supports this clonotype. The rearrangement uses TRBV7-6 and TRBJ1-1; no clear D gene. Trimming cost V 5 bases and J 6 bases, with 19 bases left between them. The germline V gene has CDR1 SGHVS and CDR2 FNYEAQ. This CDR3 contains 15 residues. The CDR3 DNA is TGTGCCAGCAGCACCCACCCTGGACGGCCAGCTGAAGCTTTCTTT. Protein: CASSTHPGRPAEAFF.

The sample holds a few counts of this clonotype. The chain employs TRBV25-1 and TRBJ1-4; D perhaps matches TRBD1 (5 bases). Deletions cut 4 bases from V and 5 bases from J, with 8 bases between. This CDR3 is 13 amino acids long. CDR1 and CDR2 from the germline V gene are MGHDK and SYGVNS. CDR3 loop: CASSVEGNEKLFF. The CDR3 DNA reads TGTGCCAGCAGTGTGGAGGGGAATGAAAAACTGTTTTTT.

This clonotype was found a few times. This chain uses TRBV6-6 with TRBJ2-5, with TRBD1 as a possible D gene (7 bases). The CDR3 runs to 14 residues. Germline V gives CDR1 MNHNY, CDR2 SVGAGI (reference sequence). Trimming stripped 3 bases from V and 2 bases from J, with 10 bases between. For the CDR3, the DNA is TGTGCCAGCAGTTATGCAGGGGGGCAAGAGACCCAGTACTTC. This gives the protein CASSYAGGQETQYF.

This clonotype was counted a few times. The CDR3 bases are TGTGCCAGCAGCTTAAGCCTAGCGGGGGTTGCCTACAATGAGCAGTTCTTC. It specifies CASSLSLAGVAYNEQFF. V usage is TRBV7-3 and J usage is TRBJ2-1; TRBD2 matches at 10 bases. The CDR3 is 17 residues long. V shed 1 base and J 2 bases; nucleotides not matched to a gene: 5. Germline V gene sequence: CDR1 SGHTA, CDR2 FQGTGA. The whole variable domain, filled in from reference TRBV7-3 and TRBJ2-1, reads GAGVSQTPSNKVTEKGKYVELRCDPISGHTALYWYRQSLGQGPEFLIYFQGTGAADDSGLPNDRFFAVRPEGSVSTLKIQRTERGDSAVYLCASSLSLAGVAYNEQFFGPGTRLTVL.

J is TRBJ2-2 and V is TRBV24-1; TRBD2 matches at 9 bases. Trimming took 4 bases from V and 3 from J; bases not matched to a gene: 2. The germline gives CDR1 KGHDR, CDR2 SFDVKD. The CDR3 has 15 residues. CDR3 in DNA: TGTGCCACCAGTGAGGCGGGGGGGTACACCGGGGAGCTGTTTTTT. Translated: CATSEAGGYTGELFF.

This clonotype turned up a few times. The chain uses TRBV29-1 and TRBJ2-1; 10 bases match TRBD1. The V segment lost 0 bases and the J segment 7 bases; nucleotides outside the gene matches: 3. CDR1 and CDR2 (germline): SQVTM, ANQGSEA. The CDR3 runs to 14 residues. CDR3 in amino acids: CSVEDGTGVNEQFF. The CDR3 DNA is TGCAGCGTTGAAGACGGGACAGGGGTGAATGAGCAGTTCTTC.

The chain couples TRBV4-1 to TRBJ1-1; D is undetermined. The CDR3 consists of 17 residues. With 1 base removed from V and 5 bases from J, the gap between germline ends came to 20 bases. CDR1 is MGHRA and CDR2 is YSYEKL in the germline V gene. As DNA, the CDR3 is TGCGCCAGCAGCCAAGCCCCCCTTGGGTCTGGGGTGACTGAAGCTTTCTTT. Protein sequence: CASSQAPLGSGVTEAFF.

This clonotype came up a few times. The chain joins TRBV18 to TRBJ2-7, with no clear D. The germline V gene encodes CDR1 KGHSH and CDR2 LQKENI. The CDR3 runs to 15 residues. V lost 2 bases to trimming and J lost 6 bases, with 17 bases between them. The CDR3 loop reads CASSPTQTSVGEQYV. DNA for the CDR3: TGTGCCAGCTCACCAACGCAGACCTCAGTGGGCGAGCAGTACGTC.

There are a few counts of this clonotype. The chain links TRBV4-2 to TRBJ2-5, with a possible D match to TRBD2 (7 bases). Germline assignment: CDR1 LGHNA and CDR2 YNFKEQ. V gave up 3 bases and J gave up 5 bases, with 16 bases separating them. The CDR3 is 15 residues long. The CDR3 loop is CASSQGRGGWETQYF. In DNA form, the CDR3 reads TGTGCCAGCAGCCAGGGAAGGGGGGGTTGGGAGACCCAGTACTTC.

This clonotype was found a few times. The chain employs TRBV7-9 and TRBJ2-5, with TRBD1 matching 7 bases. The germline CDR1 and CDR2 sequences are SEHNR and FQNEAQ (reference sequence). This CDR3 is built from 15 residues. With 1 base clipped from V and 2 bases from J, the junction kept 4 bases outside the gene matches. CDR3 sequence: CASSLGGQPQETQYF. The DNA of the CDR3 is TGTGCCAGCAGCTTAGGGGGACAGCCTCAAGAGACCCAGTACTTC.

This clonotype was detected only a few times. For the CDR3, the DNA is TGTGCCAGCAGTTTAGAATTTAGGGGTTTCTCCTACAATGAGCAGTTCTTC. The encoded protein is CASSLEFRGFSYNEQFF. J is TRBJ2-1 and V is TRBV12-3 or TRBV12-4; tentative D call: TRBD1 (5 bases). This CDR3 region has 17 residues. The V gene lost 1 base and the J gene lost 0 bases, with 13 bases spanning the gap.

This clonotype has only a few counts. The V and J genes are TRBV4-1 and TRBJ2-5, with a possible D match to TRBD1 (6 bases). Germline V gene data show CDR1 as MGHRA and CDR2 as YSYEKL. V gave up 1 base and J gave up 5 bases, with 14 bases separating them. The CDR3 extends over 15 amino acids. CDR3 protein: CASSQVRMGAETQYF. The DNA for the CDR3 is TGCGCCAGCAGCCAAGTTAGGATGGGGGCGGAGACCCAGTACTTC.